This T cell receptor beta chain appears in the sequencing data of a study of shared clonotypes between healthy human individuals. Findings and caveats of the study: Rarefaction exposed incomplete sorted-subset sequencing despite large depth.

Over several immunoSEQ plates, each subset's genomic DNA was distributed in even portions. Clones were sequenced by immunoSEQ multiplex PCR, and TCRdb holds only the in-frame ones, with some missing. The sample consists of about 1 million clones, roughly 70% of them appearing once. CDR1 is MGHRA and CDR2 is YSYEKL in the germline V gene. Trimming shortened V by 4 bases and J by 5 bases, and 20 bases separated the two germline ends. This CDR3 comprises 16 residues. As regards this clone: Antigen unknown.

V is TRBV4-1 and J is TRBJ2-5, with no clear D. Sequenced: memory CD4+ T cells sorted from blood. The subset was: CD45RA-negative fraction. This TCR was sampled from a man younger than 35 in good health. CDR3 nucleotide sequence: TGCGCCAGCAGCCCCCCCTACCGAAGGGTGGTGGAGACCCAGTACTTC. The encoded protein is CASSPPYRRVVETQYF.